The source of this T cell receptor (beta chain) is a study of blood T cell repertoires in COVID-19. For the study at large: The study drew acute and convalescent COVID-19 samples from the United States, Italy and Spain. The cDNA or gDNA used as material had been derived from T cells, B-cell-depleted T cells, or PBMCs.

This CDR3 is built from 13 residues. The V end lost 5 bases, the J end lost 6 bases, and 13 bases lay between the germline ends. Germline CDR1 and CDR2: MNHEY and SVGAGI. Authors' processing steps: Reference gene primers were amplified, and this amplification served to estimate nucleated cell counts. Assay: immunoSEQ multiplex PCR; the TCRdb copy retains only in-frame clones and omits some. Clone size and the V and J calls come from that table; the DNA yielded D and trimming. The sample yields about 37,000 clones, around 86% seen once. The chain recombines TRBV6-5 with TRBJ1-1; D may be TRBD1 (5 bases). The sample taken for sequencing was peripheral blood. The TCR originated in a man aged 65 to 85 with acute or convalescent COVID-19. In DNA form, the CDR3 reads TGTGCCAGCAGTCTGGGGGGGGTCGCTGAAGCTTTCTTT. Protein sequence: CASSLGGVAEAFF.